This entry features one T cell receptor beta chain sequence. Sequencing used immunoSEQ multiplex PCR; TCRdb keeps in-frame clones, though not all of them. The table shows roughly 220,000 clones, with 65% to 85% occurring only once. This record comes from a study of cytomegalovirus exposure and HLA in healthy donors. Sequencing was carried out using PBMCs. The receptor was isolated from a woman in her twenties or thirties in good health and CMV-seropositive.

CDR3 in DNA: TGTGCCAGCAGCTTATTAACCGGGATGAAGTCCTACGAGCAGTACTTC. Translated, it gives CASSLLTGMKSYEQYF. The V gene is TRBV11-2, the J gene TRBJ2-7; D might be TRBD2 (5 bases). With 2 bases removed from V and 1 base from J, the gap between germline ends came to 15 bases. Germline-derived CDR1 and CDR2 are SGHAT and FQNNGV. The length of the CDR3 is 16 residues.